A selection of T cell receptor beta chains follows, all from one sample in a study of beta chain features in type 1 diabetes. Measured with immunoSEQ multiplex PCR; TCRdb has only the in-frame clones, and not every one. The sample lists roughly 500,000 clones, about 29% occurring once. The sample comprised naive CD4+ T cells from blood. These receptors all stem from a man aged 18-30 years in good health. Both conserved end residues are part of each CDR3. A D gene is named only where the DNA matches it firmly. Clone size appears in some rows only: once, few, many, or a class for an expanded clone.

>NA|TRBV4-1|TRBJ1-2|NA
CASSQRIGGLGYTF
TGCGCCAGCAGCCAACGCATTGGGGGGCTCGGCTACACCTTC
>NA|TRBV5-4|TRBJ1-1|NA
CASRPGMNTEAFF
TGTGCCAGCAGGCCCGGTATGAACACTGAAGCTTTCTTT
>few|TRBV2|TRBJ2-2|TRBD2
CASSESGRAIGELFF
TGTGCCAGCAGTGAGAGCGGGAGAGCGATCGGGGAGCTGTTTTTT
>few|TRBV7-2|TRBJ2-7|TRBD2
CASSSPTGTSGRSSYEQYF
TGTGCCAGCAGCTCACCGACCGGGACTAGCGGTAGGAGCTCCTACGAGCAGTACTTC
>few|TRBV10-3|TRBJ1-5|NA
CAISERATLGPNQPQHF
TGTGCCATCAGTGAACGGGCCACCCTGGGCCCCAATCAGCCCCAGCATTTT
>NA|TRBV7-2|TRBJ1-4|NA
CASSAGAAANEKLFF
TGTGCCAGCAGCGCGGGGGCGGCGGCTAATGAAAAACTGTTTTTT
>few|TRBV5-1|TRBJ2-5|TRBD2
CASSLTSGQETQYF
TGCGCCAGCAGCTTGACTAGCGGGCAAGAGACCCAGTACTTC
>NA|TRBV30|TRBJ1-3|NA
CAWRARAGNTIYF
TGTGCCTGGAGGGCAAGGGCTGGAAACACCATATATTTT
>NA|TRBV30|TRBJ2-3|NA
CAWGRQGLDTQYF
TGTGCCTGGGGCCGCCAGGGCTTGGATACGCAGTATTTT
>NA|TRBV14|TRBJ2-7|TRBD2
CASSQDGLAGESYEQYF
TGTGCCAGCAGCCAAGACGGGCTAGCGGGAGAGTCCTACGAGCAGTACTTC
>once|TRBV29-1|TRBJ1-1|NA
CSVGDRNTEAFF
TGCAGCGTTGGCGACAGGAACACTGAAGCTTTCTTT
>NA|TRBV5-6|TRBJ2-1|NA
CASSLRGGTYNEQFF
TGTGCCAGCAGCTTGCGTGGGGGAACTTACAATGAGCAGTTCTTC
>NA|TRBV29-1|TRBJ2-7|TRBD1
CSVSPTGGYEQYF
TGCAGCGTCTCCCCGACAGGGGGCTACGAGCAGTACTTC
>NA|TRBV27|TRBJ2-5|NA
CASSMYRQGLQQETQYF
TGTGCCAGCAGTATGTATCGACAGGGACTCCAACAAGAGACCCAGTACTTC
>few|TRBV28|TRBJ2-7|TRBD1
CASSSPDRGYEQYF
TGTGCCAGCAGTTCCCCGGACAGGGGGTACGAGCAGTACTTC
>few|TRBV2|TRBJ2-7|TRBD2
CASEEREIAEQYF
TGTGCCAGCGAAGAGCGGGAGATTGCCGAGCAGTACTTC
>few|TRBV25-1|TRBJ1-6|NA
CASMDSGRWSLHF
TGTGCCAGCATGGACAGTGGGCGGTGGTCCCTCCACTTT
>NA|TRBV11-2|TRBJ2-7|TRBD1
CASSEHGTGGKDEQYF
TGTGCCAGCAGCGAACACGGGACAGGGGGCAAGGACGAGCAGTACTTC
>few|TRBV7-2|TRBJ2-6|NA
CASSLGLAGANVLTF
TGTGCCAGCAGCCTCGGGTTGGCGGGGGCCAACGTCCTGACTTTC
>few|TRBV9|TRBJ2-1|TRBD2
CASSPPGGRAYNEQFF
TGTGCCAGCAGCCCCCCCGGCGGGAGGGCCTACAATGAGCAGTTCTTC
>NA|TRBV7-2|TRBJ2-7|TRBD2
CASSLVAGVAYEQYF
TGTGCCAGCAGCTTGGTAGCGGGAGTGGCCTACGAGCAGTACTTC
>NA|TRBV9|TRBJ2-1|TRBD1
CASSVAGTGVYNEQFF
TGTGCCAGCAGCGTAGCGGGGACAGGGGTGTACAATGAGCAGTTCTTC
>few|TRBV6-5|TRBJ2-7|TRBD1
CASRPTGANEQYF
TGTGCCAGCAGACCGACAGGGGCCAACGAGCAGTACTTC
>few|TRBV5-4|TRBJ1-5|TRBD1
CASSLWGTGNQPQHF
TGTGCCAGCAGCTTGTGGGGGACAGGGAATCAGCCCCAGCATTTT
>NA|TRBV30|TRBJ2-5|NA
CAWSVRGETQYF
TGTGCCTGGAGTGTACGCGGAGAGACCCAGTACTTC
>NA|TRBV4-2|TRBJ2-3|NA
CASSQETDTQYF
TGTGCCAGCAGCCAAGAAACAGATACGCAGTATTTT
>few|TRBV18|TRBJ2-5|NA
CASSPGQETQYF
TGTGCCAGCTCACCAGGGCAAGAGACCCAGTACTTC
>few|TRBV4-3|TRBJ2-7|TRBD1
CASSQASGQGPYEQYF
TGCGCCAGCAGCCAAGCCTCTGGACAGGGGCCCTACGAGCAGTACTTC
>NA|TRBV19|TRBJ2-1|NA
CASSILGKKQFF
TGTGCCAGTAGTATACTAGGGAAAAAGCAGTTCTTC
>few|TRBV9|TRBJ2-3|NA
CASSVGAATDTQYF
TGTGCCAGCAGCGTTGGAGCGGCCACAGATACGCAGTATTTT
>NA|TRBV7-2|TRBJ2-3|TRBD2
CASSSGLAGGTDTQYF
TGTGCCAGCAGCTCCGGACTAGCGGGAGGCACAGATACGCAGTATTTT
>few|TRBV30|TRBJ1-2|NA
CAWSVGSNYGYTF
TGTGCCTGGAGTGTTGGGTCCAACTATGGCTACACCTTC
>few|TRBV5-1|TRBJ2-7|TRBD2
CASSPLAGGPYEQYF
TGCGCCAGCAGCCCCCTAGCGGGAGGGCCTTACGAGCAGTACTTC
>NA|TRBV28|TRBJ2-5|NA
CASSAPQGLQETQYF
TGTGCCAGCAGTGCCCCTCAGGGCCTCCAAGAGACCCAGTACTTC
>NA|TRBV5-4|TRBJ1-2|NA
CASSLGPGAGYTF
TGTGCCAGCAGCCTGGGACCTGGGGCTGGCTACACCTTC
>few|TRBV10-3|TRBJ2-3|NA
CAISEGPQGTDTQYF
TGTGCCATCAGTGAAGGCCCCCAGGGTACAGATACGCAGTATTTT
>few|TRBV7-6|TRBJ2-7|NA
CASGAGSYEQYF
TGTGCCAGCGGGGCAGGCTCCTACGAGCAGTACTTC
>NA|TRBV2|TRBJ2-7|TRBD2
CASSEGGTSRYEQYF
TGTGCCAGCAGTGAAGGGGGGACTAGCCGGTACGAGCAGTACTTC
>few|TRBV7-2|TRBJ1-1|NA
CASSLASANTEAFF
TGTGCCAGCAGCTTAGCGTCTGCGAACACTGAAGCTTTCTTT
>few|TRBV28|TRBJ2-4|TRBD1
CASSIYAMTTGAKNIQYF
TGTGCCAGCAGTATTTATGCGATGACGACAGGGGCCAAAAACATTCAGTACTTC
>NA|TRBV6-5|TRBJ2-7|NA
CASRTGRQEQYF
TGTGCCAGCAGAACAGGACGCCAGGAGCAGTACTTC
>NA|TRBV7-9|TRBJ2-2|NA
CASSLSGTANTGELFF
TGTGCCAGCAGCTTAAGCGGGACAGCAAACACCGGGGAGCTGTTTTTT
>NA|TRBV4-2|TRBJ2-1|TRBD1
CASSQEDRQNEQFF
TGTGCCAGCAGCCAAGAGGACAGGCAAAATGAGCAGTTCTTC
>NA|TRBV20-1|TRBJ2-5|NA
CSASVREAQYF
TGCAGTGCTAGTGTCCGAGAGGCCCAGTACTTC
>NA|TRBV7-9|TRBJ1-4|NA
CASSFILGHPPTNEKLFF
TGTGCCAGCAGCTTCATTTTGGGACACCCTCCAACTAATGAAAAACTGTTTTTT
>few|TRBV15|TRBJ2-1|TRBD2
CATSSLLAGQYNEQFF
TGTGCCACCAGCAGCCTACTAGCGGGCCAATACAATGAGCAGTTCTTC
>NA|TRBV11-2|TRBJ2-1|TRBD2
CASRRAGPDNEQFF
TGTGCCAGCAGAAGAGCGGGACCAGACAATGAGCAGTTCTTC
>NA|TRBV4-3|TRBJ2-1|TRBD2
CASSQDRWTSGRENEQFF
TGCGCCAGCAGCCAAGATCGGTGGACTAGCGGGAGAGAGAATGAGCAGTTCTTC
>NA|TRBV30|TRBJ2-1|NA
CAWSLDSYNEQFF
TGTGCCTGGAGTTTGGACAGCTACAATGAGCAGTTCTTC
>NA|TRBV20-1|TRBJ1-2|NA
CSARQLLGYTF
TGCAGTGCCAGACAGCTATTAGGCTACACCTTC
>few|TRBV7-9|TRBJ2-1|NA
CASTLSSADNEQFF
TGTGCCAGCACTCTAAGCAGCGCGGACAATGAGCAGTTCTTC
>NA|TRBV30|TRBJ2-7|TRBD1
CAWSPRTRGPGEQYF
TGTGCCTGGAGTCCAAGGACAAGGGGGCCTGGGGAGCAGTACTTC
>few|TRBV7-9|TRBJ2-7|TRBD2
CASSLALRDYYEQYF
TGTGCCAGCAGCTTAGCCCTCCGGGACTACTACGAGCAGTACTTC
>NA|TRBV15|TRBJ2-7|NA
CATSRDLQAYEQYF
TGTGCCACCAGCAGAGATTTACAGGCCTACGAGCAGTACTTC
>NA|TRBV15|TRBJ2-1|TRBD1
CATSRDLGQGYNEQFF
TGTGCCACCAGCAGAGATCTGGGACAGGGTTACAATGAGCAGTTCTTC